This TCR beta chain was identified in a study of blood T cell repertoires in COVID-19. Study in general: PBMCs, B-cell-depleted T cells, or T cells were the source of the cDNA or gDNA that made up the material.

With 2 bases removed from V and 0 bases from J, the gap between germline ends came to 8 bases. Looked up from germline, CDR1 is SGHTA and CDR2 is FQGNSA. CDR3 length: 15 amino acids. This clone was found a few times. Per the original data handling: How many nucleated cells were present was estimated from reference gene primer amplification. The protocol was immunoSEQ multiplex PCR, while the TCRdb copy is restricted to in-frame clones and leaves out a portion. The V and J calls and the clone size are those of that table, but D and trimming were determined from the DNA. This table has some 83,000 clones, about 80% appearing once.

Material for sequencing was peripheral blood. The source is a man aged 45 to 65 with acute or convalescent COVID-19. The chain uses TRBV7-2 and TRBJ1-3; D gene ambiguous. CDR3 residues: CASSLNSGSGNTIYF. CDR3 sequence (DNA): TGTGCCAGCAGCTTAAACTCCGGCTCTGGAAACACCATATATTTT.